A single sample is the source of the 25 T cell receptor beta chains below, sequenced in a study of OX40 agonist ivuxolimab in advanced cancers. The assay was immunoSEQ multiplex PCR, and TCRdb's table has in-frame clones only and misses some. The data contain tens of thousands of clones, around four fifths of them singletons. Sequences were derived from CD4+ or CD8+ T cells sorted from blood, sampled in a trial of the OX40 agonist ivuxolimab. These receptor sequences come from an adult with an advanced solid tumor such as melanoma, head and neck, liver or kidney cancer.

The chain employs TRBV2 and TRBJ2-2; D uncertain. This CDR3 has 14 amino acids. CDR1 and CDR2 from the germline V gene are SNHLY and FYNNEI. The ends were cut back, 6 bases at V and 1 base at J, with 9 bases in the middle. The CDR3 DNA is TGTGCCAGCAGACAAGACGGGAACACCGGGGAGCTGTTTTTT. Translation: CASRQDGNTGELFF.

V usage is TRBV11-2 and J usage is TRBJ2-5; 8 bases line up with TRBD1. The CDR3 length is 15 residues. CDR1 and CDR2 (germline): SGHAT, FQNNGV. V shed 1 base and J 1 base; nucleotides not matched to a gene: 2. The CDR3 sequence is CASSLGGQVQETQYF. Here the CDR3 DNA reads TGTGCCAGCAGCTTAGGGGGACAGGTCCAAGAGACCCAGTACTTC.

The chain uses TRBV28 and TRBJ1-5; the D gene is possibly TRBD1 (5 bases). The V and J ends lost 8 bases and 0 bases respectively, with 5 bases between them. The CDR3 is 12 residues long. Germline CDR1 MDHEN, CDR2 SYDVKM. DNA of the CDR3: TGTGCCAGCGGGGGTAGCAATCAGCCCCAGCATTTT. It is translated as CASGGSNQPQHF. Based on the CDR3 plus reference TRBV28 and TRBJ1-5, the full variable domain is DVKVTQSSRYLVKRTGEKVFLECVQDMDHENMFWYRQDPGLGLRLIYFSYDVKMKEKGDIPEGYSVSREKKERFSLILESASTNQTSMYLCASGGSNQPQHFGDGTRLSIL.

This chain connects TRBV6-1 to TRBJ2-4, with 7 bases matching TRBD2. This CDR3 contains 13 residues. Germline V CDR1 and CDR2: MNHNS, SASEGT. V lost 2 bases to trimming and J lost 8 bases; unmatched junction nucleotides: 3. CDR3: CASSELGGDIQYF. CDR3 in DNA: TGTGCCAGCAGTGAACTGGGGGGGGACATTCAGTACTTC.

The CDR3 DNA sequence: TGTGCCAGCAGCCCACTCGGGGGGTCTGGGGGCTACACCTTC. It codes for CASSPLGGSGGYTF. V gene TRBV28 combines with J gene TRBJ1-2, with TRBD1 as a possible D gene (5 bases). The CDR3 loop spans 14 amino acids. Per germline, CDR1 MDHEN and CDR2 SYDVKM. The germline V and J ends were trimmed by 6 bases and 8 bases, with 19 bases remaining between them.

The chain carries TRBV7-3 and TRBJ2-5; 13 positions match TRBD2. The CDR3 extends over 17 amino acids. CDR1 and CDR2 (germline): SGHTA, FQGTGA. J gave up 5 bases and V 2 bases, and 8 bases lay outside the gene matches. Here the CDR3 DNA reads TGTGCCAGCAGCTTAGGACTAGCGGGAGTAGCAGGCGAGACCCAGTACTTC. It specifies CASSLGLAGVAGETQYF.

This clone was detected once. The chain employs TRBV11-3 and TRBJ2-2; 7 bases match TRBD2. CDR1 is SGHNT and CDR2 is YENEEA in the germline V gene. The V and J ends lost 4 bases and 0 bases, in that order; junction bases with no gene match: 11. The CDR3 length is 18 residues. The chain's CDR3 is CASSSYLGRGPNTGELFF. DNA of the CDR3: TGTGCCAGCAGCTCATACCTTGGGAGGGGACCGAACACCGGGGAGCTGTTTTTT. The full variable domain, its missing parts supplied by reference TRBV11-3 and TRBJ2-2, is EAGVVQSPRYKIIEKKQPVAFWCNPISGHNTLYWYLQNLGQGPELLIRYENEEAVDDSQLPKDRFSAERLKGVDSTLKIQPAELGDSAVYLCASSSYLGRGPNTGELFFGEGSRLTVL.

J is TRBJ2-7 and V is TRBV5-4, with a possible D match to TRBD1 (6 bases). CDR3 length: 15 residues. V lost 4 bases and J lost 0, with 14 bases in between. Germline values: CDR1 SGHNT, CDR2 YYREEE (reference sequence). The CDR3 protein is CASSPQTGDSYEQYF. DNA for the CDR3: TGTGCCAGCAGCCCCCAGACAGGAGACTCCTACGAGCAGTACTTC.

The chain links TRBV10-2 to TRBJ2-3; 7 bases fit TRBD2. This CDR3 contains 12 residues. Germline CDR1 WSHSY, CDR2 SAAADI. The V gene end was trimmed by 8 bases and the J gene end by 10 bases; junction bases not matched to a gene: 9. This CDR3 reads CASRSSGNPQYF. CDR3 in DNA: TGCGCCAGCCGATCAAGCGGGAATCCGCAGTATTTT.

This clone was counted only a few times. The chain combines TRBV7-2 with TRBJ2-3; 15 bases are a match to TRBD2. The CDR3 runs 18 residues. Germline CDR1 is SGHTA and CDR2 is FQGNSA. The J segment lost 4 bases and the V segment lost 4 bases, leaving 9 bases of the junction unmatched. This CDR3 reads CASSSRTSGGVGPDTQYF. In DNA form, the CDR3 reads TGTGCCAGCAGCTCGCGGACTAGCGGGGGGGTGGGCCCAGATACGCAGTATTTT.

Turning to this clone: This CDR3 fails to terminate in the conserved phenylalanine or tryptophan, so it likely reflects a read error. This rearrangement joins TRBV7-9 to TRBJ2-7; D call uncertain. V was clipped by 5 bases and J by 2 bases, with 13 bases between them. The CDR3 loop spans 14 amino acids. Germline CDR1 and CDR2: SEHNR and FQNEAQ (reference sequence). CDR3 residues: CASSGTGQTYEQYL. The CDR3 nucleotides are TGTGCCAGCAGCGGTACCGGGCAGACCTACGAGCAGTACCTC.

J is TRBJ2-7 and V is TRBV27, with 9 positions matching TRBD2. The V and J ends lost 5 bases and 4 bases, in that order; junction bases with no gene match: 12. The CDR3 loop spans 16 amino acids. The germline V gene encodes CDR1 MNHEY and CDR2 SMNVEV (reference sequence). The CDR3 region has the DNA TGTGCCAGCAGTCCCACGGGACTAGCAGCTTTATACGAGCAGTACTTC. This sequence encodes CASSPTGLAALYEQYF.

The J gene is TRBJ2-7, the V gene TRBV5-3; tentative D call: TRBD1 (6 bases). TRBV5-3 is noted as an ORF with a role that remains uncertain. Trimming took off 2 bases at V and 0 bases at J, with 21 bases between the two ends. CDR3 length: 18 residues. CDR3 loop: CARSFADSQIPPSYEQYV. The CDR3 nucleotides read TGTGCCAGAAGCTTCGCGGACAGCCAAATTCCTCCCTCCTACGAGCAGTACGTC.

The V and J genes are TRBV5-1 and TRBJ2-1, with 7 bases aligning to TRBD1. CDR3 length: 16 residues. V gave up 0 bases and J gave up 2 bases; unmatched junction bases: 5. Germline-derived CDR1 and CDR2 are SGHRS and YFSETQ. The CDR3 sequence is CASSLDPRGTYNEQFF. The CDR3 bases are TGCGCCAGCAGCTTGGATCCCAGGGGGACCTACAATGAGCAGTTCTTC.

The genes are TRBV27 and TRBJ2-5; tentatively, D is TRBD2 (5 bases). The germline V gene has CDR1 MNHEY and CDR2 SMNVEV (reference sequence). This CDR3 spans 14 amino acids. Trimming shortened V by 3 bases and J by 5 bases, and 13 bases separated the two germline ends. CDR3 sequence reads: CASSFGGPWETQYF. In DNA form, the CDR3 reads TGTGCCAGCAGTTTCGGAGGCCCGTGGGAGACCCAGTACTTC.

The gene calls are TRBV7-9 and TRBJ2-2, with TRBD2 as a possible D gene (7 bases). Looked up from germline, CDR1 is SEHNR and CDR2 is FQNEAQ (reference sequence). V was pared by 7 bases and J by 6 bases, with 9 bases between. The CDR3 loop spans 12 amino acids. Here the CDR3 reads CASTGGPGELFF. The CDR3 DNA reads TGTGCCAGCACGGGGGGCCCCGGGGAGCTGTTTTTT.

The chain joins TRBV6-5 to TRBJ2-7; unclear D gene. The CDR3 runs to 11 residues. Trimming took off 5 bases at V and 2 bases at J, with 4 bases between the two ends. Germline-derived CDR1 and CDR2 are MNHEY and SVGAGI. CDR3 nucleotides: TGTGCCAGCAGTAATACCTACGAGCAGTACTTC. Translating gives CASSNTYEQYF.

The chain links TRBV7-3 to TRBJ2-3; D not certain. The CDR3 consists of 14 residues. CDR1 is SGHTA, CDR2 FQGTGA, per germline. The V end was cut by 4 bases, the J end by 3 bases, with 11 bases between. CDR3 bases: TGTGCCAGCAGCTCGATTGAATATACAGATACGCAGTATTTT. This translates into CASSSIEYTDTQYF.

The genes are TRBV21-1 and TRBJ1-3. TRBV21-1 is a pseudogene locus. This CDR3 region has 13 residues. The CDR3 DNA sequence: TGTGCCAGCTTCCATAGCTCTGGAAACACCATATATTTT. This sequence encodes CASFHSSGNTIYF.

The V gene is TRBV5-1, the J gene TRBJ2-5, with unresolved D. The DNA end is a closer match to TRBJ2-7, so the J assignment may be wrong. Per germline, CDR1 SGHRS and CDR2 YFSETQ. CDR3 length: 15 residues. The DNA of the CDR3 is TGCGCCAGCAGCTCGTCCTCGGGCAGCTCCTACGAGCAGTACTTC. Translation gives CASSSSSGSSYEQYF.

J is TRBJ1-2 and V is TRBV11-2; TRBD1 might be the D (6 bases). The CDR3 is made up of 20 amino acids. Germline values: CDR1 SGHAT, CDR2 FQNNGV. The V gene lost 0 bases and the J gene lost 7 bases, with 30 bases spanning the gap. In DNA form, the CDR3 reads TGTGCCAGCAGCTTAGATCTACGGCTGCATGGGGGCAGGGTGGGTGGTGGCTACACCTTC. This translates into CASSLDLRLHGGRVGGGYTF.

The chain combines TRBV15 with TRBJ2-3, with 8 nucleotides matching TRBD1. The CDR3 totals 15 residues. With V trimmed by 4 bases and J by 5 bases, 8 bases remained unmatched. Germline-derived CDR1 and CDR2 are LNHNV and YYDKDF (reference sequence). This CDR3 reads CATSNGQGYLDTQYF. CDR3 DNA: TGTGCCACCAGCAATGGACAGGGATACTTAGATACGCAGTATTTT.

This clone was seen more than once but under ten times. The V call is TRBV7-9, the J call TRBJ2-5; D is undetermined. The germline V gene encodes CDR1 SEHNR and CDR2 FQNEAQ (reference sequence). The V and J ends lost 1 base and 2 bases respectively, with 2 bases between them. The CDR3 consists of 12 residues. The CDR3 bases are TGTGCCAGCAGCTTAGGTCAAGAGACCCAGTACTTC. Amino acid sequence: CASSLGQETQYF.

This clone was found once. The V call is TRBV7-9, the J call TRBJ2-7, with D maybe TRBD1 (5 bases). The CDR3 spans 12 residues. V was cut by 3 bases and J by 6 bases, with 9 bases left in between. Germline CDR1 and CDR2: SEHNR and FQNEAQ (reference sequence). The CDR3 reads CASSFSRGEQYV. The CDR3 DNA reads as TGTGCCAGCAGCTTTTCAAGGGGCGAGCAGTACGTC.

V and J are TRBV7-9 and TRBJ1-2; D is undetermined. The CDR3 has 13 residues. Trimming shortened V by 5 bases and J by 4 bases, and 11 bases separated the two germline ends. CDR1 and CDR2 from the germline V gene are SEHNR and FQNEAQ (reference sequence). The CDR3 loop is CASSPVVGYGYTF. The CDR3 region has the DNA TGTGCCAGCAGCCCGGTGGTGGGCTATGGCTACACCTTC.